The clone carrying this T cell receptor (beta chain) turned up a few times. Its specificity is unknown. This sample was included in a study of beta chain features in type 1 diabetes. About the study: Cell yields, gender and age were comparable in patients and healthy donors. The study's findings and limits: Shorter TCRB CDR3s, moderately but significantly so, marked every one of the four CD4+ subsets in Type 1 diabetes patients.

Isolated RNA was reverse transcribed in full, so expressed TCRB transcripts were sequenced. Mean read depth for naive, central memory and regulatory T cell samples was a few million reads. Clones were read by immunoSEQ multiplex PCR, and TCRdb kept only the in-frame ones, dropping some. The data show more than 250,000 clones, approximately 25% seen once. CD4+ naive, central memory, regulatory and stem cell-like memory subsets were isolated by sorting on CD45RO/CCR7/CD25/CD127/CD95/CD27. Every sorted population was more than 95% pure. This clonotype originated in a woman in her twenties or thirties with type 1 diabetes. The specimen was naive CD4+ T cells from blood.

CDR3 nucleotides: TGCGCCAGCAGCTTGGCGGACATTGGAAACATTCAGTACTTC. Translated, it gives CASSLADIGNIQYF. The chain carries TRBV5-1 and TRBJ2-4; tentative D call: TRBD1 (5 bases). Germline V CDR1 and CDR2: SGHRS, YFSETQ. The CDR3 loop spans 14 amino acids. Between the trimmed V and J ends, which lost 0 bases and 6 bases, there was a span of 10 bases.